The present T cell receptor (beta chain) was sequenced within a study of blood T cells in healthy people across ages. The CDR3 is 16 amino acids. Trimming took off 3 bases at V and 0 bases at J, with 12 bases between the two ends. CDR1 is MDHEN and CDR2 is SYDVKM in the germline V gene. With a J-beta primer mix and a sample-barcoded 5' primer, a second PCR ran roughly 7 to 11 cycles. TCRdb reprocessed the 5' RACE reads via MiXCR and lists one record per CDR3 protein. The data contain about 680,000 distinct CDR3 sequences, around half of them singletons. About 9.9 milliliters of peripheral blood were drawn from each donor. This clonotype was counted only a few times.

The sequencing sample was made of blood. The gene calls are TRBV28 and TRBJ2-1; no reliable D call. The sequence was obtained from an older woman in good health. The CDR3 is CASSFGRRTSYNEQFF. CDR3 nucleotides: TGTGCCAGCAGTTTTGGACGGAGAACCTCCTACAATGAGCAGTTCTTC.